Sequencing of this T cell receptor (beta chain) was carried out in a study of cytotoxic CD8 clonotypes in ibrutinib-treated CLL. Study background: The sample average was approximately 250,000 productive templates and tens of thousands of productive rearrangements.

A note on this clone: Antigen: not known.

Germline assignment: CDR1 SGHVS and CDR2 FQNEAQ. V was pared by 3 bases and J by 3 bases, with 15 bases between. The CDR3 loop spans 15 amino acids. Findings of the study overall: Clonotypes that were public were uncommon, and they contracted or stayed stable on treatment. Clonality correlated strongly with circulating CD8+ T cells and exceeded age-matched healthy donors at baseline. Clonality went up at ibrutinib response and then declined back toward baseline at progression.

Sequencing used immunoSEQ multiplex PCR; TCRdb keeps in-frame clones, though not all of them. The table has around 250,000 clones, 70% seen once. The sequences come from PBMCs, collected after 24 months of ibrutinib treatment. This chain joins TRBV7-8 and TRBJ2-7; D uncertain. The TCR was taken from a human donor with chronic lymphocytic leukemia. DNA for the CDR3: TGTGCCAGCAGCTTTCTCATCGAGCGTGTCTACGAGCAGTACTTC. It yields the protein CASSFLIERVYEQYF.